This TCR beta chain was documented in a study of T cell responses to AZD1222 COVID-19 vaccine. Study findings and constraints: Donors in the cohort were predominantly white British and more often female, and clonal diversity was possibly underestimated. The study found Spike-specific TCR breadth and depth rose after two AZD1222 doses. Targeting of unmutated variant regions was reportedly seen in nearly half of spike-specific TCRs.

Between the trimmed V and J ends, which lost 0 bases and 3 bases, there was a span of 6 bases. The CDR3 spans 13 residues. Germline loops: CDR1 MDHEN, CDR2 SYDVKM. This clone was picked up a small number of times. What it binds is not known. Only in-frame clones appear in the TCRdb table, and some are missing; sequencing was by immunoSEQ multiplex PCR. The sample holds 95,000 to 110,000 clones; about nine tenths are singletons and the top ten take less than 7.5%. Sequencing was performed on peripheral blood, taken 28 days after the second AZD1222 dose. The clonotype originates from an adult who received the AZD1222 COVID-19 vaccine. This chain links TRBV28 with TRBJ2-7; D is perhaps TRBD1 (6 bases). CDR3 in amino acids: CASSLWGHYEQYF. As DNA, the CDR3 is TGTGCCAGCAGTTTATGGGGACACTACGAGCAGTACTTC.